Listed below are T cell receptor beta chains from one sample, sequenced in a study of memory CD4+ T cells and cytomegalovirus serostatus. This table comes from immunoSEQ multiplex PCR, and its TCRdb copy is limited to in-frame clones, with some not included. The sample yields about 46,000 clones, around four fifths seen once. The specimen was memory CD4+ T cells from blood. The source of these receptors is an adult in good health and CMV-seronegative. Each CDR3 is given with its conserved first and last residue. The D gene is left open where the match is weak. Rows give clone size only sometimes, using once, few, many, or a class for an expanded clone.

cdr3_nt cdr3_aa j_call v_call d_call clone_size cdr3_length
TGTGCCACCAGCAGTGGGGGTGGCCCATATGAAAAACTGTTTTTT CATSSGGGPYEKLFF TRBJ1-4 TRBV15 NA NA 15
TGCGCCAGCAGCCAAGAGGCAGGAGGAGAGGAAAAACTGTTTTTT CASSQEAGGEEKLFF TRBJ1-4 TRBV4-1 NA few 15
TGTGCCAGCAGTGAAGTGGGGCTAGGTTCACCCCTCCACTTT CASSEVGLGSPLHF TRBJ1-6 TRBV2 NA medium-sized 14
TGTGCCAGCAGCACAGGGTCTAGCACAGATACGCAGTATTTT CASSTGSSTDTQYF TRBJ2-3 TRBV11-2 NA NA 14
TGTGCCAGCAGGATGCTACCGGGACAGTCTGACGAGCAGTACTTC CASRMLPGQSDEQYF TRBJ2-7 TRBV5-6 TRBD1 NA 15
TGCGCCAGCAGCCACACTGGAGTAAATCAGCCCCAGCATTTT CASSHTGVNQPQHF TRBJ1-5 TRBV4-3 NA NA 14
TGTGCCAGCAGCCCAACGCAGGGGGCGCGGTCCGGGGAGCTGTTTTTT CASSPTQGARSGELFF TRBJ2-2 TRBV9 TRBD1 NA 16
TGTGCTAGCAGCAACCACCCGAACACTGAAGCTTTCTTT CASSNHPNTEAFF TRBJ1-1 TRBV7-7 NA few 13
TGTGCCAGCAGTTTGCCAGGGACAGGGGAAAAACTGTTTTTT CASSLPGTGEKLFF TRBJ1-4 TRBV28 TRBD1 few 14
TGTGCCAGCAGGGTGACAGGCGGTGGCTACACCTTC CASRVTGGGYTF TRBJ1-2 TRBV6-5 NA few 12
TGCGCCAGCAGCTGGAGGCCAGCGGGGGGGCAGGAGACCCAGTACTTC CASSWRPAGGQETQYF TRBJ2-5 TRBV5-1 TRBD2 NA 16
TGTGCCAGCAGCTTGCGGACAGGGGGGATGAACACTGAAGCTTTCTTT CASSLRTGGMNTEAFF TRBJ1-1 TRBV5-6 TRBD1 NA 16